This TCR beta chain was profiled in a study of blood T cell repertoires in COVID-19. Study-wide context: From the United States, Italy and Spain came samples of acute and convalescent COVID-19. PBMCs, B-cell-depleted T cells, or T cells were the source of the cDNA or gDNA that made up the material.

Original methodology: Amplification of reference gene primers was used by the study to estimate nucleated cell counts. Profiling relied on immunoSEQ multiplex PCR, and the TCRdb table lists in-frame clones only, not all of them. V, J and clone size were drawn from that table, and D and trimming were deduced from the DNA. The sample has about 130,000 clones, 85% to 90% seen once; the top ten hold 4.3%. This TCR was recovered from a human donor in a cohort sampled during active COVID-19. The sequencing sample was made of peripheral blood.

The CDR3 region has the DNA TGCGCCAGCAGCCAAGATGGCGGGGGTTACACTGAAGCTTTCTTT. Its protein product is CASSQDGGGYTEAFF. This chain uses TRBV4-3 with TRBJ1-1; a weak D match, TRBD1 (5 bases). The CDR3 length is 15 residues. CDR1 is LGHNA, CDR2 YSLEER, per germline. V was shortened by 0 bases and J by 3 bases, with 11 bases between the two germline ends.